The following is a T cell receptor beta chain sequence with its context. Its antigen is not identified. Measured with immunoSEQ multiplex PCR; TCRdb has only the in-frame clones, and not every one. This table holds fewer than 100,000 clones, 80% found once. The CDR3 runs to 14 residues. Trimming removed 3 bases from V and 6 bases from J, with 14 bases in between. Germline assignment: CDR1 SGHVS and CDR2 FNYEAQ. The sample belongs to a study of T cells in localized non-small cell lung cancer. General study findings and limits: A single tumor region was sequenced, leaving heterogeneity possible. Median around 54 top-100 tumor clones were shared with paired adjacent lung. Uninvolved adjacent lung had the highest recorded T cell clonality, with tumor below it.

This chain links TRBV7-6 with TRBJ2-5; D is perhaps TRBD2 (5 bases). The sequence was collected from a female donor older than 55 with stage I lung adenocarcinoma. Material: peripheral blood, obtained before any cancer treatment. CDR3: CASSLGSEGQTQYF. The CDR3 coding sequence is TGTGCCAGCAGCTTGGGCTCAGAGGGCCAGACCCAGTACTTC.